Listed here are 30 T cell receptor beta chains from one sample, sequenced in a study of cytomegalovirus exposure and HLA in healthy donors (dated by TCRdb to about 2017). Library preparation used the immunoSEQ multiplex PCR assay. As stored in TCRdb, this immuneACCESS dataset retains in-frame rearrangements with V and J assigned. A fraction of the clones does not appear; measured against another copy, unresolved V genes explain less than half of the discrepancy, and the remainder lacks a known reason. The sample table shows 250,000 to 400,000 clones, and approximately 88% are seen once. The top ten constitute roughly 0.88% of the sample. The sample comprised PBMCs. The source is a man aged 30 to 39 in good health and CMV-seronegative.

The rearrangement joins TRBV6-1 to TRBJ1-2; D is unresolved. The CDR3 has 13 amino acids. Germline CDR1 MNHNS, CDR2 SASEGT. V was clipped by 7 bases and J by 2 bases, with 11 bases between them. The CDR3 DNA reads TGTGCCAGCATAACACCCCAGAACTATGGCTACACCTTC. Translating it yields CASITPQNYGYTF.

The chain joins TRBV18 to TRBJ1-3; the D is unclear. V gave up 3 bases and J gave up 0 bases, with 12 bases separating them. The CDR3 sequence is 16 residues long. Per germline, CDR1 KGHSH and CDR2 LQKENI. DNA for the CDR3: TGTGCCAGCTCACCTATCGCAGGCTACTCTGGAAACACCATATATTTT. It yields the protein CASSPIAGYSGNTIYF.

V usage is TRBV2 and J usage is TRBJ2-2, with TRBD1 as a possible D gene (5 bases). The CDR3 loop spans 14 amino acids. V was pared by 0 bases and J by 5 bases, with 7 bases between. The germline V gene has CDR1 SNHLY and CDR2 FYNNEI. The CDR3 reads CASSEAGETGELFF. CDR3 DNA: TGTGCCAGCAGTGAAGCAGGGGAAACCGGGGAGCTGTTTTTT. The whole variable domain, remainder taken from reference TRBV2 and TRBJ2-2, is EPEVTQTPSHQVTQMGQEVILRCVPISNHLYFYWYRQILGQKVEFLVSFYNNEISEKSEIFDDQFSVERPDGSNFTLKIRSTKLEDSAMYFCASSEAGETGELFFGEGSRLTVL.

The chain employs TRBV10-1 and TRBJ1-6; perhaps TRBD1 as D (5 bases). The V end lost 3 bases, the J end lost 10 bases, and 7 bases lay between the germline ends. Germline V gene lookup returns CDR1 WNHNN and CDR2 SYGVQD (reference sequence). This CDR3 has 12 residues. The CDR3, as DNA: TGCGCCAGCAGTGATACAGGATCACCCCTCCACTTT. It is translated as CASSDTGSPLHF.

With regard to this clone: One junction end does not reproduce the germline sequence, and a read error may be involved. J is TRBJ2-7 and V is TRBV6-5; 7 bases map to TRBD1. This CDR3 contains 13 residues. In germline, CDR1 is MNHEY, CDR2 SVGAGI. The CDR3 loop is CALLNRGSHEQYF. CDR3 bases: TGTGCCCTCTTGAACAGGGGCTCCCACGAGCAGTACTTC.

Here the CDR3 reads CASSSQTGVYGYTF. The CDR3 coding sequence is TGTGCCAGCAGCTCCCAGACAGGGGTCTATGGCTACACCTTC. This chain uses TRBV6-5 with TRBJ1-2; 8 bases fit TRBD1. The germline V gene has CDR1 MNHEY and CDR2 SVGAGI. V shed 6 bases, J shed 4 bases, and the junction held 7 bases outside the gene matches. The CDR3 totals 14 residues.

V is TRBV6-6 and J is TRBJ2-7; 7 bases are shared with TRBD1. V lost 6 bases to trimming and J lost 7 bases; unmatched junction nucleotides: 15. This CDR3 is built from 15 residues. Germline V gives CDR1 MNHNY, CDR2 SVGAGI (reference sequence). In DNA, the CDR3 is TGTGCCAGCAGCCATATCGGGACAGATCTCGGAGAGCAGTACTTC. Protein: CASSHIGTDLGEQYF.

The chain combines TRBV11-2 with TRBJ1-3; D not resolved. Germline V gene data show CDR1 as SGHAT and CDR2 as FQNNGV. The length of the CDR3 is 13 residues. V lost 1 base and J 7 bases, leaving 8 bases between the germline ends. The CDR3 bases are TGTGCCAGCAGCTTAGCCAGTCTCAACACCATATATTTT. As protein: CASSLASLNTIYF. The full variable domain, with the rest looked up from reference TRBV11-2 and TRBJ1-3, is EAGVAQSPRYKIIEKRQSVAFWCNPISGHATLYWYQQILGQGPKLLIQFQNNGVVDDSQLPKDRFSAERLKGVDSTLKIQPAKLEDSAVYLCASSLASLNTIYFGEGSWLTVV.

This chain connects TRBV5-5 to TRBJ2-1; a weak D match, TRBD2 (6 bases). In germline, CDR1 is SGHKS, CDR2 YYEKEE (reference sequence). The ends were cut back, 7 bases at V and 9 bases at J, with 17 bases in the middle. The CDR3 totals 13 residues. The CDR3 sequence: CASGPRRDGEQFF. The CDR3 nucleotides are TGTGCCAGCGGGCCGAGGAGGGACGGTGAGCAGTTCTTC.

The chain combines TRBV30 with TRBJ1-2, with TRBD1 as a possible D gene (5 bases). The V end was cut by 3 bases, the J end by 3 bases, with 11 bases between. CDR3 size: 13 residues. Germline V gene lookup returns CDR1 GTSNPN and CDR2 SVGIG (reference sequence). CDR3 sequence (DNA): TGTGCCTGGAGGGATTCGACAGACTATGGCTACACCTTC. Its protein product is CAWRDSTDYGYTF. Based on the CDR3 plus reference TRBV30 and TRBJ1-2, the full variable domain is SQTIHQWPATLVQPVGSPLSLECTVEGTSNPNLYWYRQAAGRGLQLLFYSVGIGQISSEVPQNLSASRPQDRQFILSSKKLLLSDSGFYLCAWRDSTDYGYTFGSGTRLTVV.

This chain connects TRBV7-2 to TRBJ1-2, with 12 bases fitting TRBD1. CDR3 length: 15 amino acids. Germline V gene lookup returns CDR1 SGHTA and CDR2 FQGNSA. Unmatched junction bases numbered 5, after V lost 5 bases and J lost 4 bases. The CDR3 sequence: CASSLGTGGVYGYTF. The DNA of the CDR3 is TGTGCCAGCAGCCTCGGGACAGGGGGCGTCTATGGCTACACCTTC.

This rearrangement joins TRBV5-1 to TRBJ2-1, with D uncertain. The germline gives CDR1 SGHRS, CDR2 YFSETQ. The CDR3 contains 18 residues. Deletions cut 3 bases from V and 4 bases from J, with 23 bases between. CDR3 sequence reads: CASSSVPLSPSSYNEQFF. CDR3 nucleotide sequence: TGCGCCAGCAGCTCCGTTCCACTTAGTCCTTCATCGTACAATGAGCAGTTCTTC.

J is TRBJ1-1 and V is TRBV19, with D possibly matching TRBD1 (5 bases). Germline V gene lookup returns CDR1 LNHDA and CDR2 SQIVND (reference sequence). The CDR3 consists of 13 residues. The ends were cut back, 7 bases at V and 2 bases at J, with 11 bases in the middle. CDR3 in amino acids: CASKPGVNTEAFF. For the CDR3, the DNA is TGTGCCAGTAAGCCGGGGGTTAACACTGAAGCTTTCTTT.

To note about this clone: Additional DNA sequences in this sample encode the identical CDR3. This sequence joins TRBV6-5 and TRBJ1-2; D perhaps matches TRBD1 (6 bases). Germline V CDR1 and CDR2: MNHEY, SVGAGI. The CDR3 length is 13 residues. V was pared by 0 bases and J by 4 bases, with 6 bases between. CDR3 DNA: TGTGCCAGCAGTTACTCGGGGGCCTATGGCTACACCTTC. This codes for CASSYSGAYGYTF.

This sequence joins TRBV5-4 and TRBJ2-1; no definite D call. V lost 4 bases and J 1 base, leaving 12 bases between the germline ends. CDR1 and CDR2 (germline): SGHNT, YYREEE (reference sequence). CDR3 length equals 15 residues. For the CDR3, the DNA is TGTGCCAGCAGCGCCGGGTTTCTATCCTACAATGAGCAGTTCTTC. Its translation: CASSAGFLSYNEQFF. Looking up the rest from reference TRBV5-4 and TRBJ2-1 gives the full variable domain: ETGVTQSPTHLIKTRGQQVTLRCSSQSGHNTVSWYQQALGQGPQFIFQYYREEENGRGNFPPRFSGLQFPNYSSELNVNALELDDSALYLCASSAGFLSYNEQFFGPGTRLTVL.

This clone has a single count. The chain is built from TRBV6-1 and TRBJ2-5; D is unresolved. The length of the CDR3 is 11 residues. CDR1 and CDR2 (germline): MNHNS, SASEGT. V was trimmed by 7 bases and J by 12 bases, leaving 15 bases between them. DNA for the CDR3: TGTGCCAGCACCTACCGCCCGTCCGAGTACTTC. Its translation is CASTYRPSEYF.

The rearrangement uses TRBV10-2 and TRBJ2-7, with 9 bases lining up with TRBD1. V trimming: 6 bases; J trimming: 2 bases; junction bases outside the gene matches: 5. Looked up from germline, CDR1 is WSHSY and CDR2 is SAAADI. This CDR3 has 14 residues. The CDR3 DNA is TGCGCCAGCAGACCGGGACAGGGTACCTACGAGCAGTACTTC. Its protein is CASRPGQGTYEQYF.

The V and J genes are TRBV5-4 and TRBJ2-7; perhaps TRBD1 as D (5 bases). Germline V gene data show CDR1 as SGHNT and CDR2 as YYREEE (reference sequence). V was clipped by 2 bases and J by 2 bases, with 8 bases between them. CDR3 size: 13 residues. As DNA, the CDR3 is TGTGCCAGCAGCTTCGGACACGCCTACGAGCAGTACTTC. Amino acids: CASSFGHAYEQYF.

The V call is TRBV6-1, the J call TRBJ2-7, with a tentative D call TRBD1 (5 bases). Germline CDR1 is MNHNS and CDR2 is SASEGT. V was shortened by 2 bases and J by 2 bases, with 10 bases between the two germline ends. The CDR3 spans 14 residues. CDR3: CASSERPTAYEQYF. The CDR3 coding sequence is TGTGCCAGCAGTGAACGGCCGACAGCCTACGAGCAGTACTTC.

The chain combines TRBV6-5 with TRBJ2-7, with D tentatively TRBD1 (5 bases). This CDR3 spans 15 amino acids. V lost 0 bases, J lost 6 bases, and 15 bases lay in between. In germline, CDR1 is MNHEY, CDR2 SVGAGI. This CDR3 is CASSYSPRELAEQYF. Written as DNA, the CDR3 is TGTGCCAGCAGTTACTCGCCCAGGGAATTAGCCGAGCAGTACTTC.

The chain uses TRBV7-9 and TRBJ1-2, with TRBD1 as a possible D gene (5 bases). V was shortened by 5 bases and J by 6 bases, with 22 bases between the two germline ends. The CDR3 spans 16 residues. Germline V gene lookup returns CDR1 SEHNR and CDR2 FQNEAQ (reference sequence). The CDR3 is CASSPNDSLMPDGYTF. CDR3 nucleotide sequence: TGTGCCAGCAGCCCAAACGACAGTTTAATGCCGGATGGCTACACCTTC.

The chain links TRBV23-1 to TRBJ1-5; 11 nucleotides agree with TRBD1. TRBV23-1 is identified as an open reading frame with a role that is uncertain. CDR3 size: 18 residues. The V and J ends lost 6 bases and 3 bases, in that order; junction bases with no gene match: 13. The CDR3 is CASSRDRGISHLNQPQHF. CDR3 in DNA: TGCGCCAGCAGCAGGGACAGGGGGATTTCTCACCTCAATCAGCCCCAGCATTTT.

CDR3 region: CAITEPGGHYEQYF. The CDR3 DNA is TGTGCCATCACCGAACCGGGGGGGCACTACGAGCAGTACTTC. V is TRBV10-3 and J is TRBJ2-7; 8 bases align to TRBD2. This CDR3 spans 14 amino acids. Germline V lookup: CDR1 ENHRY, CDR2 SYGVKD. The V segment lost 7 bases and the J segment 3 bases; nucleotides outside the gene matches: 8.

This clone came up a few times. This sequence joins TRBV4-1 and TRBJ1-2; 9 bases agree with TRBD1. CDR1 and CDR2 from the germline V gene are MGHRA and YSYEKL. The junction had 6 bases not matched to a gene; V was cut back by 0 bases and J by 4 bases. The CDR3 runs 16 residues. CDR3 amino acids: CASSQDGTGKSYGYTF. CDR3 coding DNA: TGCGCCAGCAGCCAAGATGGGACAGGGAAAAGCTATGGCTACACCTTC.

This chain joins TRBV4-1 and TRBJ2-1; 10 bases are a match to TRBD2. Per germline, CDR1 MGHRA and CDR2 YSYEKL. V lost 2 bases and J lost 2; bases outside the gene matches: 12. This CDR3 contains 19 residues. This chain's CDR3 is CASSQRRTSGVPAYNEQFF. The DNA of the CDR3 is TGCGCCAGCAGCCAAAGACGCACTAGCGGGGTTCCCGCCTACAATGAGCAGTTCTTC.

The J gene is TRBJ1-4, the V gene TRBV7-9, with a tentative D call TRBD1 (6 bases). The ends were cut back, 5 bases at V and 2 bases at J, with 12 bases in the middle. Germline CDR1 and CDR2: SEHNR and FQNEAQ (reference sequence). CDR3 size: 15 residues. The CDR3 DNA follows: TGTGCCAGCAGCCCTTGGGGGGGCACTAATGAAAAACTGTTTTTT. This codes for CASSPWGGTNEKLFF.

This clone was seen just once. The genes are TRBV13 and TRBJ2-7, with a weak D call TRBD2 (6 bases). Trimming cost V 5 bases and J 0 bases, with 14 bases left between them. Per germline, CDR1 PRHDT and CDR2 FYEKMQ (reference sequence). The CDR3 consists of 15 residues. Here the CDR3 DNA reads TGTGCCAGCAGCCAACAAATCGGGGGCTCCTACGAGCAGTACTTC. Its protein product is CASSQQIGGSYEQYF.

The V call is TRBV7-6, the J call TRBJ2-5; 9 bases fit TRBD2. CDR1 and CDR2 (germline): SGHVS, FNYEAQ. V trimming: 4 bases; J trimming: 4 bases; junction bases outside the gene matches: 4. This CDR3 comprises 14 residues. CDR3 loop: CASSSTSGGETQYF. The DNA for the CDR3 is TGTGCCAGCAGCTCGACTAGCGGTGGAGAGACCCAGTACTTC.

The J gene is TRBJ1-5, the V gene TRBV6-1; D not resolved. Germline CDR1 MNHNS, CDR2 SASEGT. The V end was cut by 5 bases, the J end by 2 bases, with 13 bases between. The CDR3 consists of 15 residues. Here the CDR3 reads CASSRKAAGNQPQHF. The CDR3 DNA follows: TGTGCCAGCAGTAGGAAGGCGGCGGGCAATCAGCCCCAGCATTTT.

The rearrangement joins TRBV9 to TRBJ2-7, with 8 bases that match TRBD1. Germline V CDR1 and CDR2: SGDLS, YYNGEE. The CDR3 contains 14 residues. V trimming: 4 bases; J trimming: 2 bases; junction bases outside the gene matches: 5. The CDR3 sequence is CASSPGTGAYEQYF. Here the CDR3 DNA reads TGTGCCAGCAGCCCCGGGACAGGAGCCTACGAGCAGTACTTC.